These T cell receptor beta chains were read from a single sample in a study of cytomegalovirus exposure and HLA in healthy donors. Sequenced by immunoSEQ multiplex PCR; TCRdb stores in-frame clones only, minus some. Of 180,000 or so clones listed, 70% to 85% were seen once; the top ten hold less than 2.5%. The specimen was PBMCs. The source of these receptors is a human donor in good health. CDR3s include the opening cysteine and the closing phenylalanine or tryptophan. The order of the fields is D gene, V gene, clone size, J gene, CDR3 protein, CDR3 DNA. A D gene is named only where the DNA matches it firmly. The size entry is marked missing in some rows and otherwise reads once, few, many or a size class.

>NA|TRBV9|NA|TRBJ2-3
CASSVGPFVPDTQYF
TGTGCCAGCAGCGTAGGGCCCTTCGTCCCAGATACGCAGTATTTT
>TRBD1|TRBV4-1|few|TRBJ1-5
CASSLWTGSNQPQHF
TGCGCCAGCAGCCTCTGGACAGGGAGCAATCAGCCCCAGCATTTT
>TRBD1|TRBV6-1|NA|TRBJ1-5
CASSESTGVSNQPQHF
TGTGCCAGCAGTGAATCGACAGGGGTGAGCAATCAGCCCCAGCATTTT
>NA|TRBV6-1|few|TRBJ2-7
CASSESWGDYEQYF
TGTGCCAGCAGTGAATCTTGGGGGGACTACGAGCAGTACTTC
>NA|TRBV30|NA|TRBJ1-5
CAWSGGQSSNQPQHF
TGTGCCTGGTCCGGAGGACAGTCGAGCAATCAGCCCCAGCATTTT
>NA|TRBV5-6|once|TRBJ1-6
CASSFPGGASSPLHF
TGTGCCAGCAGCTTCCCCGGGGGGGCCAGTTCACCCCTCCACTTT
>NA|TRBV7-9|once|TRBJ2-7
CASSSKSYEQYF
TGTGCCAGCAGCTCCAAATCCTACGAGCAGTACTTC
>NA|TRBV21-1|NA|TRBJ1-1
CASSQRTELEAFF
TGTGCCAGCAGCCAGAGGACAGAACTTGAAGCTTTCTTT
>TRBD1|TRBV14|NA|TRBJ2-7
CASSQRTGAISYEQYF
TGTGCCAGCAGCCAGAGGACAGGGGCAATCTCCTACGAGCAGTACTTC
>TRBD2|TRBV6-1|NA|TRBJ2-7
CASSWGGEQYF
TGTGCCAGCAGTTGGGGGGGTGAGCAGTACTTC
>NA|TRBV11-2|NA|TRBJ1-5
CASSGGHQGNQPQHF
TGTGCCAGCAGCGGGGGACATCAGGGCAATCAGCCCCAGCATTTT
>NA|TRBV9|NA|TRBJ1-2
CASSVQGDGYTF
TGTGCCAGCAGCGTACAGGGCGATGGCTACACCTTC
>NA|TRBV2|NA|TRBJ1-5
CASRGGANQPQHF
TGTGCCAGCAGGGGGGGGGCTAATCAGCCCCAGCATTTT
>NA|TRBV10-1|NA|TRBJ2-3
CASSLTSTDTQYF
TGCGCCAGCAGTCTGACTAGCACAGATACGCAGTATTTT
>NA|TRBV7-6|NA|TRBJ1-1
CASSLAGGLTEAFF
TGTGCCAGCAGCTTAGCGGGGGGATTGACTGAAGCTTTCTTT
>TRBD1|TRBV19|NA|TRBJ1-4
CASSIIETGDEKLFF
TGTGCCAGTAGTATAATTGAGACAGGGGACGAAAAACTGTTTTTT
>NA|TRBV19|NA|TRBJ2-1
CASSPPVVSDEQFF
TGTGCCAGTAGTCCACCAGTGGTGAGCGATGAGCAGTTCTTC
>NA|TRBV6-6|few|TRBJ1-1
CASSEGRVDAEAFF
TGTGCCAGCAGTGAGGGGAGGGTTGACGCTGAAGCTTTCTTT
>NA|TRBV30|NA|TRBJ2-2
CAGLGTSNTGELFF
TGTGCCGGGTTAGGGACTTCGAACACCGGGGAGCTGTTTTTT
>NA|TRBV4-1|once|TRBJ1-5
CASSHPSTGGHQPQHF
TGCGCCAGCAGCCACCCATCGACAGGTGGGCATCAGCCCCAGCATTTT
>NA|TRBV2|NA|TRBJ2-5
CASVPGGRETQYF
TGTGCCAGCGTTCCGGGGGGCCGAGAGACCCAGTACTTC
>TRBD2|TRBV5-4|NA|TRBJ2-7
CASSLASGATYEQYF
TGTGCCAGCAGCTTGGCTAGCGGGGCGACCTACGAGCAGTACTTC
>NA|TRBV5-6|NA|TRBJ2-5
CASSIGRGETQYF
TGTGCCAGCAGCATCGGCCGAGGGGAGACCCAGTACTTC
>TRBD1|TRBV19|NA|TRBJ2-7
CATTGQGISEQYF
TGTGCCACCACGGGACAGGGTATCTCCGAGCAGTACTTC
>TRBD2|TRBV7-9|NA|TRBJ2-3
CASSYGGSTDTQYF
TGTGCCAGCAGCTACGGGGGGTCCACAGATACGCAGTATTTT
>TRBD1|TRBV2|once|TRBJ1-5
CASSTGTGFSKPQHF
TGTGCCAGCAGTACCGGGACAGGGTTTAGTAAGCCCCAGCATTTT
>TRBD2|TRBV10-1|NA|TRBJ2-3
CASKLAGARTDTQYF
TGCGCCAGTAAACTAGCGGGGGCTCGCACAGATACGCAGTATTTT
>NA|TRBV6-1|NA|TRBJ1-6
CASVEGFINNSPLHF
TGTGCCAGCGTGGAGGGTTTTATAAATAATTCACCCCTCCACTTT
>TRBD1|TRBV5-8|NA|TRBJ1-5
CASSRGTDFNQPQHF
TGTGCCAGCAGCCGAGGGACAGATTTTAATCAGCCCCAGCATTTT
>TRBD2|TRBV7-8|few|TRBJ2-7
CASSAGLAGITYEQYF
TGTGCCAGCAGCGCTGGACTAGCGGGGATTACCTACGAGCAGTACTTC
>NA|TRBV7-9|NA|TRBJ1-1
CASSLGGGRGTEAFF
TGTGCCAGCAGCTTAGGAGGAGGGAGGGGCACTGAAGCTTTCTTT
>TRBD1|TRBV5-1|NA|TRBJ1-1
CASSSKTGLVTEAFF
TGCGCCAGCAGCTCTAAGACAGGGTTGGTTACTGAAGCTTTTTTT
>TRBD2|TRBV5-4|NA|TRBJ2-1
CASSVTSGGLLNEQFF
TGTGCCAGCAGCGTGACTAGCGGGGGCCTATTGAATGAGCAGTTCTTC
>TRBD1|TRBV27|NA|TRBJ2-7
CASRPGGRNYEQYF
TGTGCCAGCAGACCAGGGGGTCGAAACTACGAGCAGTACTTC
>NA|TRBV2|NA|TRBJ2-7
CASTAREQYF
TGTGCCAGCACGGCGCGGGAACAGTACTTC
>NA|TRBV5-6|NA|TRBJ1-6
CASSFQGPPLHF
TGTGCCAGCAGCTTTCAGGGGCCACCCCTCCACTTT
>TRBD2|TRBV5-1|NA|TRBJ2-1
CASSWVAGGNEQFF
TGCGCCAGCAGCTGGGTAGCGGGGGGGAATGAGCAGTTCTTC
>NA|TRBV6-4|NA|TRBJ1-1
CASSAEGGNTEAFF
TGTGCCAGCAGTGCCGAGGGTGGGAACACTGAAGCTTTCTTT
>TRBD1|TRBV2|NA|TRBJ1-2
CASCPDRDICYTF
TGTGCCAGCTGTCCGGACAGGGATATTTGCTACACCTTC
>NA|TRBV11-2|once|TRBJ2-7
CASSLDSDGQDTYEQYF
TGTGCCAGCAGCTTAGACTCGGACGGCCAGGACACCTACGAGCAGTACTTC